Below, 24 T cell receptor beta chains from the same sample are listed, as sequenced in a study of blood T cell repertoires in COVID-19. The protocol was immunoSEQ multiplex PCR, while the TCRdb copy is restricted to in-frame clones and leaves out a portion. The table shows 110,000 to 150,000 clones, with about 86% occurring only once. Sequenced material: peripheral blood. Receptor source: a woman aged 60 to 75 with acute or convalescent COVID-19.

V gene TRBV7-2 combines with J gene TRBJ2-5; tentatively, D is TRBD2 (5 bases). The CDR3 extends over 13 amino acids. Germline CDR1 SGHTA, CDR2 FQGNSA. Trimming removed 3 bases from V and 3 bases from J, with 8 bases in between. In DNA form, the CDR3 reads TGTGCCAGCAGCTTTAGGCGGGAAGAGACCCAGTACTTC. It specifies CASSFRREETQYF.

The chain combines TRBV28 with TRBJ1-5, with D tentatively TRBD1 (6 bases). The CDR3 covers 14 residues. V shed 5 bases and J shed 6 bases, with 14 bases lying between them. The germline gives CDR1 MDHEN, CDR2 SYDVKM. The chain's CDR3 is CASSPDSRTQPQHF. The CDR3 bases are TGTGCCAGCAGTCCGGACAGTAGGACTCAGCCCCAGCATTTT.

This clone was picked up a small number of times. The V gene is TRBV6-6, the J gene TRBJ1-1; TRBD1 might be the D (6 bases). V was clipped by 6 bases and J by 1 base, with 9 bases between them. Germline CDR1 is MNHNY and CDR2 is SVGAGI (reference sequence). The CDR3 length is 13 residues. The CDR3 loop reads CASSGQKNTEAFF. The CDR3, as DNA: TGTGCCAGCAGCGGACAGAAGAACACTGAAGCTTTCTTT.

The CDR3 nucleotides are TGTGCCAGCAGCTTAGATCCGAACAGAAACTATGGCTACACCTTC. Translating it yields CASSLDPNRNYGYTF. This chain uses TRBV11-2 with TRBJ1-2; no reliable D call. The germline CDR1 and CDR2 sequences are SGHAT and FQNNGV. Trimming cost V 0 bases and J 2 bases, with 10 bases left between them. The CDR3 is made up of 15 amino acids.

This clone was found a few times. The chain carries TRBV4-2 and TRBJ2-2, with D perhaps TRBD2 (6 bases). V was cut by 4 bases and J by 3 bases, with 12 bases left in between. CDR3 length: 15 residues. In germline, CDR1 is LGHNA, CDR2 YNFKEQ. The CDR3 here is CASSLRDSYTGELFF. The CDR3 nucleotides are TGTGCCAGCAGCCTCCGGGACTCTTACACCGGGGAGCTGTTTTTT.

V usage is TRBV7-2 and J usage is TRBJ2-1; the match to TRBD2 covers 11 bases. Germline lookup yields CDR1 SGHTA and CDR2 FQGNSA. The CDR3 has 15 residues. The V and J ends lost 6 bases and 4 bases, in that order; junction bases with no gene match: 5. The CDR3 nucleotides read TGTGCCAGCAGTAGCGGGGGGGCCGGGTACAATGAGCAGTTCTTC. Translation gives CASSSGGAGYNEQFF.

CDR3 in DNA: TGCAGTGCTAGTCTTTGGGGAGAAGATACGCAGTATTTT. Protein: CSASLWGEDTQYF. This rearrangement joins TRBV20-1 to TRBJ2-3; D may be TRBD2 (5 bases). The CDR3 totals 13 residues. Germline lookup yields CDR1 DFQATT and CDR2 SNEGSKA (reference sequence). The V end lost 3 bases, the J end lost 5 bases, and 12 bases lay between the germline ends.

This clone has more than one count but fewer than ten. V is TRBV7-9 and J is TRBJ2-3; perhaps TRBD2 as D (5 bases). Per germline, CDR1 SEHNR and CDR2 FQNEAQ (reference sequence). The CDR3 is 14 residues long. The germline V and J ends were trimmed by 7 bases and 0 bases, with 11 bases remaining between them. CDR3 in DNA: TGTGCCAGCACCCTTGAGGGAAGCACAGATACGCAGTATTTT. It codes for CASTLEGSTDTQYF. The whole variable domain, filled in from reference TRBV7-9 and TRBJ2-3, reads DTGVSQNPRHKITKRGQNVTFRCDPISEHNRLYWYRQTLGQGPEFLTYFQNEAQLEKSRLLSDRFSAERPKGSFSTLEIQRTEQGDSAMYLCASTLEGSTDTQYFGPGTRLTVL.

J is TRBJ1-3 and V is TRBV19; D gene unclear. V lost 9 bases, J lost 0 bases, and 9 bases lay in between. Germline values: CDR1 LNHDA, CDR2 SQIVND (reference sequence). The CDR3 totals 13 residues. The CDR3 nucleotides are TGTGCCAGCGCCTTGGCCTCTGGAAACACCATATATTTT. Its protein is CASALASGNTIYF.

This clone has a handful of counts. The chain couples TRBV6-2 or TRBV6-3 to TRBJ1-5; TRBD1 matches 8 bases. The CDR3 is made up of 19 amino acids. Germline CDR1 MNHEY, CDR2 SVGEGT. V shed 2 bases, J shed 2 bases, and the junction held 14 bases outside the gene matches. Here the CDR3 DNA reads TGTGCCAGCAGTTACACCGACAGGGGATGGGGCCGGGGCAATCAGCCCCAGCATTTT. It is translated as CASSYTDRGWGRGNQPQHF.

In regard to this clone: Compared with germline, one end of the junction differs, possibly owing to a read error. The chain employs TRBV6-5 and TRBJ1-1, with 10 bases aligning to TRBD1. CDR1 and CDR2 (germline): MNHEY, SVGAGI. The CDR3 runs 13 residues. The CDR3 is CASSRRTGGETFF. The CDR3 DNA sequence: TGTGCCAGCAGTCGGAGGACAGGGGGTGAAACTTTCTTT.

The chain carries TRBV10-2 and TRBJ1-2, with a tentative D call TRBD1 (6 bases). Trimming removed 2 bases from V and 5 bases from J, with 9 bases in between. The CDR3 contains 13 residues. Germline V gene data show CDR1 as WSHSY and CDR2 as SAAADI. Here the CDR3 DNA reads TGCGCCAGCAGTGAGCTACAGGGTTATGGCTACACCTTC. This gives the protein CASSELQGYGYTF.

This clone was seen more than once but under ten times. The chain joins TRBV5-4 to TRBJ1-5; D is undetermined. Trimming shortened V by 0 bases and J by 6 bases, and 10 bases separated the two germline ends. The germline V gene encodes CDR1 SGHNT and CDR2 YYREEE (reference sequence). The CDR3 extends over 14 amino acids. Here the CDR3 reads CASSLVGRSQPQHF. In DNA, the CDR3 is TGTGCCAGCAGCTTGGTTGGCAGAAGTCAGCCCCAGCATTTT.

The gene calls are TRBV5-1 and TRBJ2-1, with D possibly TRBD1 on 6 matching bases. V lost 4 bases to trimming and J lost 0 bases, with 8 bases between them. CDR3 size: 14 residues. Germline lookup yields CDR1 SGHRS and CDR2 YFSETQ. This chain's CDR3 is CASSQDSSYNEQFF. The DNA for the CDR3 is TGCGCCAGCAGCCAGGACAGCTCCTACAATGAGCAGTTCTTC.

The chain links TRBV19 to TRBJ1-1; D may be TRBD1 (5 bases). CDR1 is LNHDA and CDR2 is SQIVND in the germline V gene (reference sequence). V was clipped by 9 bases and J by 11 bases, with 19 bases between them. This CDR3 region has 12 residues. The CDR3 nucleotides are TGTGCCAGCCCCCTCAGGACCTCAGGGGCTTTCTTT. The encoded protein is CASPLRTSGAFF.

The rearrangement joins TRBV6-4 to TRBJ2-3; 7 bases fit TRBD2. The CDR3 extends over 15 amino acids. Trimming at V came to 2 bases and at J to 3 bases, leaving 5 bases not matched to a gene. Germline CDR1 is MRHNA and CDR2 is SNTAGT. CDR3 residues: CASSDQGLSTDTQYF. The CDR3 region has the DNA TGTGCCAGCAGTGACCAGGGACTATCGACAGATACGCAGTATTTT.

The chain links TRBV7-9 to TRBJ2-7; 7 bases line up with TRBD2. V lost 7 bases to trimming and J lost 3 bases; unmatched junction nucleotides: 18. The CDR3 extends over 17 amino acids. CDR1 is SEHNR and CDR2 is FQNEAQ in the germline V gene (reference sequence). CDR3 residues: CASTDVGGSGAGYEQYF. Written as DNA, the CDR3 is TGTGCCAGCACCGACGTGGGGGGGAGTGGGGCTGGCTACGAGCAGTACTTC.

V gene TRBV3-1 (or the pseudogene TRBV3-2) combines with J gene TRBJ1-1; the D is unclear. In germline, CDR1 is LGHDT, CDR2 YNNKEL (reference sequence). Trimming took off 0 bases at V and 4 bases at J, with 12 bases between the two ends. This CDR3 has 15 amino acids. This CDR3 is CASSQESGFGTEAFF. The CDR3 nucleotides read TGTGCCAGCAGCCAAGAATCGGGGTTCGGCACTGAAGCTTTCTTT.

The gene calls are TRBV6-4 and TRBJ1-6; D is unclear. The CDR3 runs to 15 residues. Per germline, CDR1 MRHNA and CDR2 SNTAGT. Trimming removed 4 bases at V and 0 bases at J, with 7 bases between. CDR3 in DNA: TGTGCCAGCAGTGCCCTCCCCTCCTATAATTCACCCCTCCACTTT. Amino acid sequence: CASSALPSYNSPLHF.

The chain recombines TRBV20-1 with TRBJ2-2, with D perhaps assigned TRBD1 or TRBD2 (5 bases each). The CDR3 has 13 residues. Germline V gene sequence: CDR1 DFQATT, CDR2 SNEGSKA (reference sequence). Between the trimmed V and J ends, which lost 3 bases and 4 bases, there was a span of 9 bases. CDR3: CSASGAGTGELFF. DNA of the CDR3: TGCAGTGCTAGTGGGGCGGGCACCGGGGAGCTGTTTTTT.

The chain joins TRBV12-3 or TRBV12-4 to TRBJ1-1, with D uncertain. V lost 3 bases and J lost 1, with 6 bases in between. This CDR3 region has 13 residues. In DNA form, the CDR3 reads TGTGCCAGCAGTTTGACACCGAACACTGAAGCTTTCTTT. It codes for CASSLTPNTEAFF.

This sequence joins TRBV19 and TRBJ1-4, with 8 bases lining up with TRBD1. After removal of 7 bases from V and 5 bases from J, the junction contained 6 bases not matched to a gene. The CDR3 length is 14 residues. Germline V lookup: CDR1 LNHDA, CDR2 SQIVND (reference sequence). CDR3 sequence (DNA): TGTGCCAGTACAAAGGACAGGGTAAATGAAAAACTGTTTTTT. Translation gives CASTKDRVNEKLFF.

The gene calls are TRBV4-1 and TRBJ2-2; the match to TRBD1 covers 8 bases. The CDR3 is made up of 17 amino acids. V lost 2 bases, J lost 10 bases, and 15 bases stayed unmatched. Germline lookup yields CDR1 MGHRA and CDR2 YSYEKL. Here the CDR3 reads CASSQPHRGRGREELFF. The CDR3 DNA follows: TGCGCCAGCAGCCAACCCCACCGAGGCAGGGGGCGGGAGGAGCTGTTTTTT.

This chain uses TRBV4-2 with TRBJ2-1, with D tentatively TRBD2 (5 bases). V was cut by 0 bases and J by 13 bases, with 16 bases left in between. Germline V CDR1 and CDR2: LGHNA, YNFKEQ. The CDR3 has 14 residues. CDR3 amino acids: CASSQEPSGNGQFF. DNA of the CDR3: TGTGCCAGCAGCCAAGAGCCTTCCGGGAACGGTCAGTTCTTC.